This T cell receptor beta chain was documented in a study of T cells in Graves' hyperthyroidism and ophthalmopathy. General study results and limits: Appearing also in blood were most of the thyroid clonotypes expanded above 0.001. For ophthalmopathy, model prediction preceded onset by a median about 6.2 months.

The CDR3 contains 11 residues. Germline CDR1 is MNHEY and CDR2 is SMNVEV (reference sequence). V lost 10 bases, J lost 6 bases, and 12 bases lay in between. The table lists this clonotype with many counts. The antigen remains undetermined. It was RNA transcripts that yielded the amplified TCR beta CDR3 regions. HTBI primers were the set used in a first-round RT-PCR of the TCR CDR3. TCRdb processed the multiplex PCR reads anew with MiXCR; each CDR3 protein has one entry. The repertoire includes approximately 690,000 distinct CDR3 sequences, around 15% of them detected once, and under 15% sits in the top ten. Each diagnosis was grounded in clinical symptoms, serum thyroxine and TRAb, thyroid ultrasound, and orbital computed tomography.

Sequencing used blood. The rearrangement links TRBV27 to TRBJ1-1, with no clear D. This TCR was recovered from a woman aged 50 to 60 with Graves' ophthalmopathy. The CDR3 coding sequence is TGTGCCACCCTTATACGGCCTGAAGCTTTCTTT. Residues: CATLIRPEAFF.